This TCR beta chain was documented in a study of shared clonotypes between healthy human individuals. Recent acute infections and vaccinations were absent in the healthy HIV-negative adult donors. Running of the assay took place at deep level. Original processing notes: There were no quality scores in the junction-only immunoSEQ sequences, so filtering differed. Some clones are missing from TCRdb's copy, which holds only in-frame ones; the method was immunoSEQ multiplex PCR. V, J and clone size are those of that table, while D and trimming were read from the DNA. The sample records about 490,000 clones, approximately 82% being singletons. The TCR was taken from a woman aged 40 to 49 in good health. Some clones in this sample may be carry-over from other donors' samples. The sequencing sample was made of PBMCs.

This CDR3 is CASRVSYNEQFF. The CDR3 DNA reads as TGTGCCAGCAGGGTCTCCTACAATGAGCAGTTCTTC. The chain employs TRBV2 and TRBJ2-1; no clear D gene. This CDR3 has 12 residues. Germline CDR1 reads SNHLY; CDR2 reads FYNNEI. V lost 6 bases to trimming and J lost 0 bases, with 3 bases between them.